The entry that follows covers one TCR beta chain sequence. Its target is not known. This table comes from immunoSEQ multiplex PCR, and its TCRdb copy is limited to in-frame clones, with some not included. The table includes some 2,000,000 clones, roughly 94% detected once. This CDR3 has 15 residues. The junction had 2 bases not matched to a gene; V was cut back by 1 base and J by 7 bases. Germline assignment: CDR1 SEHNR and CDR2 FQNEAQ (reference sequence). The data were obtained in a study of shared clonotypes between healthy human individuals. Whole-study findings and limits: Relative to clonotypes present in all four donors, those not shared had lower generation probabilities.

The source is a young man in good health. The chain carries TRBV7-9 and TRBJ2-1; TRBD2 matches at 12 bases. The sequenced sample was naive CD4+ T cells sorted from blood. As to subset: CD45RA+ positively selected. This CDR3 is CASSLGTSGTNEQFF. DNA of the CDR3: TGTGCCAGCAGCTTAGGGACTAGCGGGACTAATGAGCAGTTCTTC.